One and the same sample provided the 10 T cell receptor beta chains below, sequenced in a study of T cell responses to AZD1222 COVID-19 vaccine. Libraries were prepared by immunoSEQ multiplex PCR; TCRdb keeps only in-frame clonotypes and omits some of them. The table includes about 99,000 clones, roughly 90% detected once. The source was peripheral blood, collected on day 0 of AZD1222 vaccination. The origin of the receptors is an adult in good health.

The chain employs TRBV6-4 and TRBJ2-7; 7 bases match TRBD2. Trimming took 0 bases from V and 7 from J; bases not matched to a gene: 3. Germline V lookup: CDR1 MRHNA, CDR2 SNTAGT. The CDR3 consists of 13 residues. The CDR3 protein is CASSDSDGGEQYF. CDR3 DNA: TGTGCCAGCAGTGACTCCGACGGGGGGGAGCAGTACTTC.

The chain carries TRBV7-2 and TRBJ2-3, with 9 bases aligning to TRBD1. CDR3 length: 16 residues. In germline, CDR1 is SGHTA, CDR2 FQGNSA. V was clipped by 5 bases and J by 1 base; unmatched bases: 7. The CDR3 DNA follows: TGTGCCAGCAGCATCGGGACAGGGTACGGCACAGATACGCAGTATTTT. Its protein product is CASSIGTGYGTDTQYF.

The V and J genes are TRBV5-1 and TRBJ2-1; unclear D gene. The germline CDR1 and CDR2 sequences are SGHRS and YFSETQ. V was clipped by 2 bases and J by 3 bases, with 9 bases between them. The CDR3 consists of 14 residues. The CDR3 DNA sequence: TGCGCCAGCAGCTTAACGGGTGTCTACAATGAGCAGTTCTTC. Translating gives CASSLTGVYNEQFF.

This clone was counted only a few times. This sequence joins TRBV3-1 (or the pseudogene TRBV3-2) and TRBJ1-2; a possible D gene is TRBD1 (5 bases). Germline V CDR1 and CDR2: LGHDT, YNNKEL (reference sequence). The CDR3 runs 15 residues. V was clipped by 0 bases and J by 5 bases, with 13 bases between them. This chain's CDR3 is CASSQDHQGQYGYTF. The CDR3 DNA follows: TGTGCCAGCAGCCAAGATCACCAGGGTCAATATGGCTACACCTTC.

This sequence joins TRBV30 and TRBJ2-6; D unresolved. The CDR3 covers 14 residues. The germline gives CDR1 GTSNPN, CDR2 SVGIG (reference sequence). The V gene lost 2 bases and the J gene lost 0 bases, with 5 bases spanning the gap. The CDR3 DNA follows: TGTGCCTGGAGTCTGGGCTCTGGGGCCAACGTCCTGACTTTC. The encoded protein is CAWSLGSGANVLTF.

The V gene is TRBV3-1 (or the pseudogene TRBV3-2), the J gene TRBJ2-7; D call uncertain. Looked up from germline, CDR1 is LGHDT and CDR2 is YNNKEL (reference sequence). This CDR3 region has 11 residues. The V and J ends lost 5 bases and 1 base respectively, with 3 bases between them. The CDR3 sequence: CASSNSYEQYF. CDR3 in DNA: TGTGCCAGCAGCAATTCCTACGAGCAGTACTTC.

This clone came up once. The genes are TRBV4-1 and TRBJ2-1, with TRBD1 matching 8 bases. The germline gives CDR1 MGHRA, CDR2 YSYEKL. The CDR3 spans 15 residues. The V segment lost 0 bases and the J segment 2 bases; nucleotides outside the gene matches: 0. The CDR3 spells CASSQETGAYNEQFF. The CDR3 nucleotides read TGCGCCAGCAGCCAAGAGACAGGGGCCTACAATGAGCAGTTCTTC.

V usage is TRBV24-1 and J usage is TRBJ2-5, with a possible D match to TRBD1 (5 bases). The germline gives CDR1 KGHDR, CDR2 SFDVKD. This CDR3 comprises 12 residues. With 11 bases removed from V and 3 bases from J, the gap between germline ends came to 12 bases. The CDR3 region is CAISGNEETQYF. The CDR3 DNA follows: TGTGCCATCTCAGGGAACGAAGAGACCCAGTACTTC.

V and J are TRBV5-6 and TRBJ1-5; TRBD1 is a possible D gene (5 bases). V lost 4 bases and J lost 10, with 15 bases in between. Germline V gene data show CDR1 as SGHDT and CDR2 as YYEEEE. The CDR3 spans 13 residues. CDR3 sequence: CASSLGGLAPQHF. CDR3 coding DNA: TGTGCCAGCAGCCTGGGGGGACTCGCACCCCAGCATTTT.

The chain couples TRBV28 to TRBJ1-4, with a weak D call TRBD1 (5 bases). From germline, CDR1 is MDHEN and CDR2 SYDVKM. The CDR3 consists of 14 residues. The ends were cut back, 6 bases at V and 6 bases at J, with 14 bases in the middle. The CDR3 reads CASRRGAPHEKLFF. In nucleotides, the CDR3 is TGTGCCAGCAGACGGGGCGCCCCTCATGAAAAACTGTTTTTT.